Below, one T cell receptor (beta chain) is given with its context. The data were obtained in a study of identical twins. TCRdb reprocessed the 5' RACE reads via MiXCR and lists one record per CDR3 protein. Found here are 1.5 million to 2 million distinct CDR3 sequences, 25% to 35% of them singletons; the top ten hold approximately 0.25%. This CDR3 spans 13 amino acids. Trimming removed 1 base from V and 6 bases from J, with 9 bases in between. Per germline, CDR1 MNHEY and CDR2 SMNVEV (reference sequence). This rearrangement joins TRBV27 to TRBJ1-2; D unresolved. The receptor comes from a newborn girl in good health. Sequences were obtained from cord blood. The CDR3, as DNA: TGTGCCAGCAGTTTATTGGGGTCCGATGGCTACACCTTC. Its translation: CASSLLGSDGYTF.